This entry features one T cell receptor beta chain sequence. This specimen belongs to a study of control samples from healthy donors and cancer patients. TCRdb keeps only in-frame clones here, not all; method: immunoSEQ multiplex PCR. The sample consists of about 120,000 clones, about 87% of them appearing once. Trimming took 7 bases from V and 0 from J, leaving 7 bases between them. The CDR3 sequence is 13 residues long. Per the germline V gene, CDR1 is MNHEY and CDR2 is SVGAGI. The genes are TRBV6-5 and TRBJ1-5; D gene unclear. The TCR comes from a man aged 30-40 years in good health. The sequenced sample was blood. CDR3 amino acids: CASIMYSNQPQHF. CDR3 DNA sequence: TGTGCCAGCATCATGTATAGCAATCAGCCCCAGCATTTT.